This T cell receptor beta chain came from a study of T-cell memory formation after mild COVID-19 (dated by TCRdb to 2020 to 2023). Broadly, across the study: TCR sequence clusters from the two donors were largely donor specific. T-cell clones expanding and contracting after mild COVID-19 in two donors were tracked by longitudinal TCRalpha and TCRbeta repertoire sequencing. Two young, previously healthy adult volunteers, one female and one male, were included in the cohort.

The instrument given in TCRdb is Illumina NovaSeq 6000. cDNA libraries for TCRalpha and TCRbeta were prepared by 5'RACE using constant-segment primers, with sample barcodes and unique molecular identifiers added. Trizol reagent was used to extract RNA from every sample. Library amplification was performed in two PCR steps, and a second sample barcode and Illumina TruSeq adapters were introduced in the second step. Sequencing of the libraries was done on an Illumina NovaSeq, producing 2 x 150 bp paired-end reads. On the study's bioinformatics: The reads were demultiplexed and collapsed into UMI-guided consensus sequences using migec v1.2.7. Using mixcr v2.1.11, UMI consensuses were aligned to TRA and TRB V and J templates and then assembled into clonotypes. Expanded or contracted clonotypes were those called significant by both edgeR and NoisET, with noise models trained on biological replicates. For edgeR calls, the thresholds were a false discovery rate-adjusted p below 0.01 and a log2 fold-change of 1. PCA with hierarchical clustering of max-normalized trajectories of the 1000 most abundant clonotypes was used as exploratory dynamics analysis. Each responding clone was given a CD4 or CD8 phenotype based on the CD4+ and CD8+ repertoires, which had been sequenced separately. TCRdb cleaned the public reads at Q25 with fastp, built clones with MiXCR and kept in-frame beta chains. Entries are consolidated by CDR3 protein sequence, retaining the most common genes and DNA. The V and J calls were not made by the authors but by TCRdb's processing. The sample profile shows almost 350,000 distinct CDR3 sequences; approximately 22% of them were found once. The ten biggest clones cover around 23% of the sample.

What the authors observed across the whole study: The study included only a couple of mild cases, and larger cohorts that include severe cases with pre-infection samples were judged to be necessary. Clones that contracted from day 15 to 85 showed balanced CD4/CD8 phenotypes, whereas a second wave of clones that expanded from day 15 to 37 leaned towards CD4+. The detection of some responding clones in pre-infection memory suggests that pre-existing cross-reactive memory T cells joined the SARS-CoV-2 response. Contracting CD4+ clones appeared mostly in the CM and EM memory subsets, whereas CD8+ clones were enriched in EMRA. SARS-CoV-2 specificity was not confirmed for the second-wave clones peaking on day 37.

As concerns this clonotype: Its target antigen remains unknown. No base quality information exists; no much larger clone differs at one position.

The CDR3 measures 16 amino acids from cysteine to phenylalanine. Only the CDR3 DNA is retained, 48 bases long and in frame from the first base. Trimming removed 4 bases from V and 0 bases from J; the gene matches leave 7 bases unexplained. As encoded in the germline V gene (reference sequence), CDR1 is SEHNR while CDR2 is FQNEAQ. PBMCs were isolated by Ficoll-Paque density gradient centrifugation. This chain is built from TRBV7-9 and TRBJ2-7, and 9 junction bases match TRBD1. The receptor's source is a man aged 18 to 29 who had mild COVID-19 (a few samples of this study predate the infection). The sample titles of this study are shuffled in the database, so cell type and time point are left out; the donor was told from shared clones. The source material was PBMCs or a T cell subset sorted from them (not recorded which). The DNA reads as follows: TGTGCCAGCAGCTGGAGGGACAGGGATAGCTCCTACGAGCAGTACTTC. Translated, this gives CASSWRDRDSSYEQYF.